This T cell receptor (beta chain) was sequenced in a study of blood T cell repertoires in COVID-19. The wider study: Samples representing acute and convalescent COVID-19 were sourced from the United States, Italy and Spain. PBMCs, B-cell-depleted T cells, or T cells were the source of the cDNA or gDNA that made up the material.

TCRdb's copy holds only in-frame clones and misses some; the assay was immunoSEQ multiplex PCR. This table holds roughly 49,000 clones, roughly two thirds found once. The CDR3 has 16 amino acids. Germline assignment: CDR1 SGHTA and CDR2 FQGNSA. Trimming cost V 5 bases and J 0 bases; bases outside gene matches: 7. A few counts support this clone. The chain links TRBV7-2 to TRBJ1-3; 7 nucleotides agree with TRBD1. Sequencing input: peripheral blood. The receptor comes from a woman aged 70-85 years with acute or convalescent COVID-19. The CDR3 nucleotides read TGTGCCAGCAGCCCCAGCAGGGGGAGCTCTGGAAACACCATATATTTT. Its translation: CASSPSRGSSGNTIYF.